The 14 T cell receptor beta chains presented below share a single source sample, sequenced in a study of CD8 T cells in Susac syndrome. When the RNA was reverse transcribed, random hexamers were used with an input of about 0.5 to 1 ug. Each CDR3 protein gets one entry after TCRdb re-called the immunoSEQ multiplex PCR reads with MiXCR. The sample consists of fewer than 300,000 distinct CDR3 sequences, more than 75% of them appearing once. What was sequenced was CD8+ T cells from PBMCs. All receptors derive from a human donor with multiple sclerosis.

The J gene is TRBJ1-5, the V gene TRBV20-1; TRBD1 is a possible D gene (5 bases). Germline V lookup: CDR1 DFQATT, CDR2 SNEGSKA (reference sequence). V gave up 7 bases and J gave up 4 bases, with 23 bases separating them. There are 16 residues in the CDR3. The CDR3 loop is CSVTDPGQGINQPQHF. CDR3 coding DNA: TGCAGTGTTACAGACCCGGGGCAGGGAATTAATCAGCCCCAGCATTTT.

The CDR3 nucleotides are TGTGCCAGCAGCTTAACGCGCGCAGGGGTTTCTTACGAGCAGTACTTC. It is translated as CASSLTRAGVSYEQYF. The rearrangement links TRBV7-3 to TRBJ2-7; D is perhaps TRBD1 (6 bases). Between the trimmed V and J ends, which lost 0 bases and 4 bases, there was a span of 16 bases. The CDR3 is made up of 16 amino acids. The germline V gene encodes CDR1 SGHTA and CDR2 FQGTGA.

This clonotype was seen a handful of times. V is TRBV4-2 and J is TRBJ2-7, with unresolved D. Trimming removed 1 base from V and 3 bases from J, with 7 bases in between. The CDR3 is 13 amino acids. In germline, CDR1 is LGHNA, CDR2 YNFKEQ. DNA for the CDR3: TGTGCCAGCAGCCAAGTCCTCCTCTACGAGCAGTACTTC. This gives the protein CASSQVLLYEQYF.

The chain employs TRBV3-1 and TRBJ2-1; TRBD2 might be the D (6 bases). Trimming cost V 1 base and J 2 bases, with 15 bases left between them. Per germline, CDR1 LGHDT and CDR2 YNNKEL (reference sequence). The CDR3 is 17 residues long. The chain's CDR3 is CASSQVGGADTYNEQFF. In nucleotides, the CDR3 is TGTGCCAGCAGCCAAGTTGGAGGGGCCGATACCTACAATGAGCAGTTCTTC.

This clonotype was seen a handful of times. The chain combines TRBV11-2 with TRBJ2-7, with D perhaps TRBD2 (6 bases). The V gene lost 3 bases and the J gene lost 1 base, with 10 bases spanning the gap. The CDR3 sequence is 14 residues long. Germline CDR1 is SGHAT and CDR2 is FQNNGV. This CDR3 reads CASSFPGLSYEQYF. The CDR3 DNA is TGTGCCAGCAGCTTTCCGGGACTTTCCTACGAGCAGTACTTC.

The chain recombines TRBV6-1 with TRBJ2-7; TRBD2 matches 11 bases. CDR3 length: 16 residues. Germline V gives CDR1 MNHNS, CDR2 SASEGT. V shed 5 bases and J 7 bases; nucleotides not matched to a gene: 13. The CDR3 loop is CASSLYLAGGPGEQYF. The CDR3, as DNA: TGTGCCAGCAGTCTCTATTTAGCGGGAGGGCCGGGGGAGCAGTACTTC.

V is TRBV4-1 and J is TRBJ2-3; D call uncertain. Germline V gives CDR1 MGHRA, CDR2 YSYEKL. Trimming shortened V by 4 bases and J by 0 bases, and 11 bases separated the two germline ends. The CDR3 loop spans 15 amino acids. CDR3 sequence (DNA): TGCGCCAGCAGCCCTAGTTCCCCTAGCACAGATACGCAGTATTTT. Amino acid sequence: CASSPSSPSTDTQYF.

The J gene is TRBJ2-3, the V gene TRBV4-1, with TRBD2 as a possible D gene (6 bases). The CDR3 length is 16 residues. The V gene's germline CDR1 is MGHRA and CDR2 YSYEKL. V lost 0 bases, J lost 1 base, and 11 bases lay in between. The CDR3 nucleotides read TGCGCCAGCAGCCAAGAAGGAGGGGAGGGCACAGATACGCAGTATTTT. It codes for CASSQEGGEGTDTQYF.

This clonotype was seen once. The J gene is TRBJ2-3, the V gene TRBV3-1, with 7 bases fitting TRBD1. The junction had 7 bases not matched to a gene; V was cut back by 4 bases and J by 0 bases. The germline CDR1 and CDR2 sequences are LGHDT and YNNKEL (reference sequence). This CDR3 is 16 amino acids long. The CDR3 here is CASSPRTGASTDTQYF. The CDR3 DNA reads TGTGCCAGCAGCCCCCGTACAGGGGCTAGCACAGATACGCAGTATTTT.

The CDR3 coding sequence is TGCAGTGCTCGCCTAGCGGGATTCTACGAGCAGTACTTC. Protein sequence: CSARLAGFYEQYF. This chain joins TRBV20-1 and TRBJ2-7, with 9 bases fitting TRBD2. Per the germline V gene, CDR1 is DFQATT and CDR2 is SNEGSKA (reference sequence). This CDR3 region has 13 residues. J lost 3 bases, V lost 5 bases, and 5 bases had no gene match.

The J gene is TRBJ1-2, the V gene TRBV29-1; D not certain. This CDR3 comprises 12 residues. Per the germline V gene, CDR1 is SQVTM and CDR2 is ANQGSEA. The V gene lost 2 bases and the J gene lost 5 bases, with 9 bases spanning the gap. Written as DNA, the CDR3 is TGCAGCGTTGAATTTTCGGCTTATGGCTACACCTTC. Its protein product is CSVEFSAYGYTF.

The rearrangement joins TRBV6-5 to TRBJ2-7; 7 bases agree with TRBD1. The germline V gene has CDR1 MNHEY and CDR2 SVGAGI. V lost 0 bases and J lost 5; bases outside the gene matches: 1. The CDR3 consists of 13 residues. The CDR3 coding sequence is TGTGCCAGCAGTTACTCGACAGGGAACGAGCAGTACTTC. Protein: CASSYSTGNEQYF.

V gene TRBV28 combines with J gene TRBJ2-6; TRBD2 matches at 9 bases. The CDR3 is 20 residues long. J gave up 4 bases and V 1 base, and 14 bases lay outside the gene matches. Germline lookup yields CDR1 MDHEN and CDR2 SYDVKM. As DNA, the CDR3 is TGTGCCAGCAGTTTATTGACCCCGGGGGCGGGAGGGCTCGGGGCCAACGTCCTGACTTTC. This sequence encodes CASSLLTPGAGGLGANVLTF.

The chain links TRBV7-9 to TRBJ2-3; no firm D call. CDR1 and CDR2 from the germline V gene are SEHNR and FQNEAQ (reference sequence). The CDR3 spans 17 residues. Trimming stripped 5 bases from V and 7 bases from J, with 25 bases between. The CDR3 DNA reads as TGTGCCAGCAGCCCCTCTGGCCCGAAAGGAGCTCCGTATACGCAGTATTTT. It encodes CASSPSGPKGAPYTQYF.